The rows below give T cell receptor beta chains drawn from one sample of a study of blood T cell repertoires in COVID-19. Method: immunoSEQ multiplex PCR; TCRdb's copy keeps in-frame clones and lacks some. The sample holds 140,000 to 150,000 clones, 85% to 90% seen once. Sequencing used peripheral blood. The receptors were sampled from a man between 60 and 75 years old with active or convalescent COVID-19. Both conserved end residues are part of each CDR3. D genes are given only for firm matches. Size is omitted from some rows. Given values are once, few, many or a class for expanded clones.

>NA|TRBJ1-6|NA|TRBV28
CASGPGSYNSPLHF
TGTGCCTCAGGGCCTGGGTCCTATAATTCACCCCTCCACTTT
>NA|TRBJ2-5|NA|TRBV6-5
CASSTPGAQTQYF
TGTGCCAGCAGTACCCCGGGTGCCCAAACCCAGTACTTC
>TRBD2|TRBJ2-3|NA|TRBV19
CASSTTGIRASGRALDTQYF
TGTGCCAGTAGTACTACAGGGATTAGGGCTAGCGGGAGGGCCTTAGATACGCAGTATTTT
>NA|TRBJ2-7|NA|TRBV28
CASSPVGQSYEQYF
TGTGCCAGCAGCCCTGTAGGACAGTCCTACGAGCAGTACTTC
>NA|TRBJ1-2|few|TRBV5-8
CASSLVHLRASYGYTF
TGTGCCAGCAGCTTGGTCCATCTCAGGGCCTCCTATGGCTACACCTTC
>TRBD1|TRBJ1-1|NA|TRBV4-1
CASSQEGTGGTEAFF
TGCGCCAGCAGCCAAGAGGGAACAGGGGGCACTGAAGCTTTCTTT
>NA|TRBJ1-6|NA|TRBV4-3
CASSQESQGGSPLHF
TGCGCCAGCAGCCAAGAGAGCCAGGGCGGCTCACCCCTCCACTTT
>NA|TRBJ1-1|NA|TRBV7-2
CASSTRGFSTEAFF
TGTGCCAGCAGCACTAGGGGGTTCTCCACTGAAGCTTTCTTT
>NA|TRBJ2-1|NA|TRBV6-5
CASRGGLGSYNEQFF
TGTGCCAGCAGGGGCGGGTTGGGGTCCTACAATGAGCAGTTCTTC
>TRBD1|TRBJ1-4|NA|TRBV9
CASSAGQINEKLFF
TGTGCCAGCAGCGCGGGACAGATTAATGAAAAACTGTTTTTT
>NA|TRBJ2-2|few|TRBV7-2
CASSLGRDSNTGELFF
TGTGCCAGCAGCTTAGGGCGGGACAGCAACACCGGGGAGCTGTTTTTT
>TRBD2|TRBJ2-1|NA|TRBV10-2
CASREAGGPGNEQFF
TGCGCCAGCAGGGAAGCGGGGGGGCCCGGCAATGAGCAGTTCTTC
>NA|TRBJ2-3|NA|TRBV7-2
CASSFSGYTDTQYF
TGTGCCAGCAGCTTTAGCGGTTACACAGATACGCAGTATTTT
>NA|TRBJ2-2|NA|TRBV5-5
CASSLVGHTTGELFF
TGTGCCAGCAGCTTGGTTGGACACACCACCGGGGAGCTGTTTTTT
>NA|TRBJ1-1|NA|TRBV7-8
CASSPRPTENTEAFF
TGTGCCAGCAGCCCCCGGCCGACAGAGAACACTGAAGCTTTCTTT
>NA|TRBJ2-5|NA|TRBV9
CASSVASIRGETQYF
TGTGCCAGCAGCGTAGCGTCCATCCGAGGGGAGACCCAGTACTTC
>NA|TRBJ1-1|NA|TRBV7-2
CASSLAGTGGTEAFF
TGTGCCAGCAGCTTAGCGGGGACGGGAGGCACTGAAGCTTTCTTT
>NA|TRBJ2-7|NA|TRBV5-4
CASSRGVYEQYF
TGTGCCAGCAGCCGCGGGGTCTACGAGCAGTACTTC
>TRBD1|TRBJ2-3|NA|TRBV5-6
CASSVGQGDNTQYF
TGTGCCAGCAGCGTCGGACAGGGAGATAATACGCAGTATTTT